Listed here are 11 T cell receptor beta chains from one sample, sequenced in a study of molecular identifiers for immune sequencing clone quantification. From the PCR reads, TCRdb called clonotypes with MiXCR, one entry per CDR3 protein. The repertoire includes hundreds of thousands of distinct CDR3 sequences, 25% of them detected once, and roughly 0.83% sits in the top ten. Sequenced material: naive CD8+ T cells from blood, with Jurkat cell RNA spiked in. As for subset: FACS-sorted CD8+CD4-CCR7+CD45RA+ naive T cells. These receptors came from a human donor in good health. Some libraries in this study had Jurkat cell RNA spiked in.

This clonotype was counted ten times or more. The chain uses TRBV7-9 and TRBJ1-1; the D gene is possibly TRBD1 (6 bases). CDR3 length: 18 residues. The ends were cut back, 5 bases at V and 4 bases at J, with 26 bases in the middle. Germline V gives CDR1 SEHNR, CDR2 FQNEAQ (reference sequence). CDR3 protein: CASSLLDRGARGGTEAFF. The CDR3 nucleotides read TGTGCCAGCAGCCTTCTAGACCGCGGGGCCAGGGGTGGCACTGAAGCTTTCTTT.

This clonotype was seen only a few times. One end of the junction fails to match germline, which may point to a read error. This chain connects TRBV20-1 to TRBJ2-4, with TRBD1 matching over 8 bases. This CDR3 has 16 amino acids. CDR1 and CDR2 from the germline V gene are DFQATT and SNEGSKA (reference sequence). The CDR3 region is CSARETGVGAINIQYF. The DNA of the CDR3 is TGCAGTGCTAGAGAGACAGGGGTAGGAGCCATAAACATTCAGTACTTC.

This clonotype turned up a few times. The chain uses TRBV12-3 or TRBV12-4 and TRBJ2-7, with 7 bases aligning to TRBD2. This CDR3 region has 16 residues. J gave up 2 bases and V 5 bases, and 12 bases lay outside the gene matches. The CDR3 DNA follows: TGTGCCAGCAGTCCACCCCTGACTAGCAGCACCTACGAGCAGTACTTC. This gives the protein CASSPPLTSSTYEQYF.

Comments on this clonotype: Just one base apart from a much larger clone, this may be a read error. The genes are TRBV30 and TRBJ2-5; D is perhaps TRBD2 (5 bases). Germline CDR1 GTSNPN, CDR2 SVGIG (reference sequence). V was trimmed by 2 bases and J by 5 bases, leaving 9 bases between them. The CDR3 covers 12 residues. This CDR3 reads CAWSNGVETQYF. The CDR3 nucleotides read TGTGCCTGGAGTAACGGGGTCGAGACCCAGTACTTC. Full variable domain (remainder filled in from reference TRBV30 and TRBJ2-5): SQTIHQWPATLVQPVGSPLSLECTVEGTSNPNLYWYRQAAGRGLQLLFYSVGIGQISSEVPQNLSASRPQDRQFILSSKKLLLSDSGFYLCAWSNGVETQYFGPGTRLLVL.

This clonotype was counted many times. DNA of the CDR3: TGTGCCAGCAGTTTCACCCCAATGGGGAGTGAGCCCCAGCATTTT. It codes for CASSFTPMGSEPQHF. The rearrangement uses TRBV28 and TRBJ1-5, with no clear D. With 3 bases removed from V and 8 bases from J, the gap between germline ends came to 17 bases. This CDR3 is built from 15 residues. Germline V gene lookup returns CDR1 MDHEN and CDR2 SYDVKM. The full variable domain, its missing parts supplied by reference TRBV28 and TRBJ1-5, is DVKVTQSSRYLVKRTGEKVFLECVQDMDHENMFWYRQDPGLGLRLIYFSYDVKMKEKGDIPEGYSVSREKKERFSLILESASTNQTSMYLCASSFTPMGSEPQHFGDGTRLSIL.

Comment on this clonotype: One base away lies a much larger clone, so this may be a sequencing read error. The chain joins TRBV7-9 to TRBJ2-7; possibly TRBD2 for D (5 bases). The germline gives CDR1 SEHNR, CDR2 FQNEAQ (reference sequence). The CDR3 runs to 11 residues. The CDR3 bases are TGTGCCGGAGGTGACGGGTACGCGCAGTACTTC. It is translated as CAGGDGYAQYF.

This clonotype appeared a few times. The chain has TRBV19 and TRBJ1-4; a possible D gene is TRBD1 (5 bases). The CDR3 contains 13 residues. Germline V gene data show CDR1 as LNHDA and CDR2 as SQIVND (reference sequence). Trimming cost V 7 bases and J 5 bases, with 11 bases left between them. CDR3 amino acids: CASMARANEKLFF. CDR3 nucleotides: TGTGCCAGTATGGCCAGGGCGAATGAAAAACTGTTTTTT. The full variable domain, its missing parts supplied by reference TRBV19 and TRBJ1-4, is DGGITQSPKYLFRKEGQNVTLSCEQNLNHDAMYWYRQDPGQGLRLIYYSQIVNDFQKGDIAEGYSVSREKKESFPLTVTSAQKNPTAFYLCASMARANEKLFFGSGTQLSVL.

The chain links TRBV7-9 to TRBJ2-5; weak D call: TRBD2 (6 bases). The ends were cut back, 5 bases at V and 2 bases at J, with 18 bases in the middle. The CDR3 contains 16 residues. Germline CDR1 SEHNR, CDR2 FQNEAQ (reference sequence). CDR3 sequence: CASSNIAEPPQETQYF. The CDR3 nucleotides are TGTGCCAGCAGCAATATAGCGGAGCCACCTCAAGAGACCCAGTACTTC.

The V call is TRBV4-1, the J call TRBJ1-3, with 9 positions matching TRBD1. Germline CDR1 is MGHRA and CDR2 is YSYEKL. With 4 bases clipped from V and 0 bases from J, the junction kept 10 bases outside the gene matches. The CDR3 extends over 18 amino acids. For the CDR3, the DNA is TGCGCCAGCAGCCCTAGCGGGACAGGGCCACTCTCTGGAAACACCATATATTTT. Translating it yields CASSPSGTGPLSGNTIYF.

This clonotype has just a few counts. The genes are TRBV28 and TRBJ2-7; D is unclear. The V and J ends lost 2 bases and 8 bases respectively, with 22 bases between them. Per the germline V gene, CDR1 is MDHEN and CDR2 is SYDVKM. The CDR3 spans 16 residues. The CDR3 coding sequence is TGTGCCAGCAGTTTAAGAGAGGCGGATATCTACATCAAGCAGTACTTC. Protein: CASSLREADIYIKQYF.

Points on this clonotype: Possible read error: a much larger clone is one base away. V is TRBV7-9 and J is TRBJ2-3; D is undetermined. The CDR3 loop spans 15 amino acids. Germline assignment: CDR1 SEHNR and CDR2 FQNEAQ (reference sequence). The CDR3 nucleotides read TGTGCCAGCAGCTTAGTTCAAGGGTATATTGGTACGCGGTATTTT. Amino acids: CASSLVQGYIGTRYF.